The present TCR beta chain was sequenced within a study of blood T cell repertoires in COVID-19. The germline gives CDR1 SGHRS, CDR2 YFSETQ. Trimming shortened V by 1 base and J by 4 bases, and 12 bases separated the two germline ends. The CDR3 consists of 14 residues. This clone has just a few counts. Assay: immunoSEQ multiplex PCR; the TCRdb copy retains only in-frame clones and omits some. The data show 110,000 to 150,000 clones, around four fifths seen once. What was sequenced was PBMCs or T cells enriched from blood (not recorded which). The rearrangement joins TRBV5-1 to TRBJ2-7; a possible D gene is TRBD2 (5 bases). The source of this sequence is a middle-aged woman who had recovered from COVID-19. CDR3 sequence: CASSLSGDWYEQYF. CDR3 sequence (DNA): TGCGCCAGCAGCTTGTCCGGGGATTGGTACGAGCAGTACTTC.